This T cell receptor (beta chain) was retrieved from a study of T-cell memory formation after mild COVID-19. Whole-study findings and limits: Clones contracting day 15 to 85 were balanced CD4/CD8; later expanders leaned CD4+. Clonal second-wave expansions that peaked on day 37 had unconfirmed SARS-CoV-2 specificity. Pre-infection memory contained some responding clones, which suggested that cross-reactive memory had joined.

Points on this clonotype: What it recognizes is unknown.

Sample barcodes and UMIs were carried by the TCR alpha and TCR beta cDNA libraries that 5'RACE generated with constant-segment primers. TCRdb itself ran the 5' RACE reads through MiXCR, one entry per CDR3 protein. The sample comprises about 390,000 distinct CDR3 sequences, approximately 21% of which are singletons, and 9.5% to 15% rests with the top ten. The CDR3 sequence is 14 residues long. The V gene lost 1 base and the J gene lost 3 bases, with 9 bases spanning the gap. The V gene's germline CDR1 is LGHDT and CDR2 YNNKEL (reference sequence). Sequenced: PBMCs or a T cell subset sorted from them (not recorded which). This receptor was taken from an adult woman who had mild COVID-19 (a few samples of this study predate the infection). Cell type and time point are not known. This chain uses TRBV3-1 with TRBJ1-2; a weak D match, TRBD1 (5 bases). CDR3 loop: CASSQAPGDYGYTF. CDR3 in DNA: TGTGCCAGCAGCCAAGCCCCGGGGGACTATGGCTACACCTTC.